This is a list of T cell receptor beta chains from one sample in a study of technical replicates of blood from four donors. Sequencing was performed with immunoSEQ multiplex PCR; in TCRdb, only in-frame clones are kept and a portion is missing. The table shows some 63,000 clones, with about 87% occurring only once. Material: PBMCs. The receptors here all came from a human donor in good health. Some clones in this sample may be carry-over from other donors' samples. Both conserved end residues are part of each CDR3. D genes are given only for firm matches. Expanded clones are given a class, and other clones once, few, many or no size at all.

d_gene	v_gene	j_gene	abundance	len	CDR3nt	CDR3aa
NA	TRBV5-1	TRBJ2-6	NA	14	TGCGCCAGCAGCTTGTCCCTCGGGGCCAACGTCCTGACTTTC	CASSLSLGANVLTF
NA	TRBV10-3	TRBJ2-2	NA	13	TGTGCCATCAGTGGGACAGATCCCGGGGAGCTGTTTTTT	CAISGTDPGELFF
NA	TRBV10-3	TRBJ1-1	NA	13	TGTGCCATCAGGGACATTGGGGCCACTGAAGCTTTCTTT	CAIRDIGATEAFF
NA	TRBV27	TRBJ1-1	few	14	TGTGCCAGCATTGCCGGGGGTGGGGTCACTGAAGCTTTCTTT	CASIAGGGVTEAFF
NA	TRBV6-5	TRBJ1-5	NA	15	TGTGCCAGCAGTTACACCTTCGGGGAGGGTCAGCCCCAGCATTTT	CASSYTFGEGQPQHF
NA	TRBV19	TRBJ2-7	NA	13	TGTGCCAGTAGTATGGCTGGGGGCGGCGAGCAGTACTTC	CASSMAGGGEQYF
TRBD2	TRBV7-9	TRBJ2-7	few	13	TGTGCCAGCAGCGCTACTAGCGGGAGTGAGCAGTACTTC	CASSATSGSEQYF
NA	TRBV5-6	TRBJ2-1	NA	11	TGTGCCACCGCGACTGGGAATGAGCAGTTCTTC	CATATGNEQFF
TRBD1	TRBV5-1	TRBJ2-1	NA	14	TGCGCCAGCACCTGGCGGACAGGGGGCAATGAGCAGTTCTTC	CASTWRTGGNEQFF
TRBD1	TRBV5-1	TRBJ1-6	NA	15	TGCGCCAGCAGCTTGGCCAGACAGGGAAATTCACCCCTCCACTTT	CASSLARQGNSPLHF
NA	TRBV21-1	TRBJ1-2	NA	13	TGTGCAGGAGAGGACAGCACTAACTATGGCTACACCTTC	CAGEDSTNYGYTF